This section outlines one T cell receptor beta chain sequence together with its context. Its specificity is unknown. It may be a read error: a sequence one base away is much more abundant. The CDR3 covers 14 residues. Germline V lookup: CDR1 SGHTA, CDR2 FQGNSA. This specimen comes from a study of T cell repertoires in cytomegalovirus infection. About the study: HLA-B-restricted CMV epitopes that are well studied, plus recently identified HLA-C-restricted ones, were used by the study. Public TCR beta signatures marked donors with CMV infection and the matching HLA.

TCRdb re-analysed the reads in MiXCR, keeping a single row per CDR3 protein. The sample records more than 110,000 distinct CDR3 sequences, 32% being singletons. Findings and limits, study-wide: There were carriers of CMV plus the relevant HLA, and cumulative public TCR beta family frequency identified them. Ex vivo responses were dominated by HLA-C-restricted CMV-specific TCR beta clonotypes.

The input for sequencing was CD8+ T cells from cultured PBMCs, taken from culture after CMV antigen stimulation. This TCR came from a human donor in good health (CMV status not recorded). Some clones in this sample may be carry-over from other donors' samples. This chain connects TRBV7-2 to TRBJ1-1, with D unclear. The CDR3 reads CASSLVAGITKAFF. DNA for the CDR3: TGTGCCAGCAGCTTAGTAGCGGGGATCACTAAAGCTTTCTTT. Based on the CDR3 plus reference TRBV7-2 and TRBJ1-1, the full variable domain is GAGVSQSPSNKVTEKGKDVELRCDPISGHTALYWYRQSLGQGLEFLIYFQGNSAPDKSGLPSDRFSAERTGGSVSTLTIQRTQQEDSAVYLCASSLVAGITKAFFGQGTRLTVV.